This T cell receptor beta chain derives from a study of T cell clones after liver transplantation. Points from the study as a whole: In most of the 8 subjects, circulating graft-donor-reactive CD4 TCRbeta sequences fell significantly after transplant.

On this clone: Its specificity is unknown.

Some clones are missing from TCRdb's copy, which holds only in-frame ones; the method was immunoSEQ multiplex PCR. The repertoire holds 12,000 to 15,000 clones, with about 90% as singletons. J was trimmed by 7 bases and V by 7 bases; bases with no gene match: 8. The germline V gene encodes CDR1 SQVTM and CDR2 ANQGSEA. The length of the CDR3 is 13 residues. Here the sequenced sample was CD8+ T cells from blood, taken before liver transplant. The source is a human donor who received a liver transplant. This sequence joins TRBV29-1 and TRBJ2-7; 12 bases are a match to TRBD2. CDR3: CSALAGGPREQYF. The CDR3 DNA is TGCAGCGCCCTAGCGGGAGGGCCGAGGGAGCAGTACTTC.